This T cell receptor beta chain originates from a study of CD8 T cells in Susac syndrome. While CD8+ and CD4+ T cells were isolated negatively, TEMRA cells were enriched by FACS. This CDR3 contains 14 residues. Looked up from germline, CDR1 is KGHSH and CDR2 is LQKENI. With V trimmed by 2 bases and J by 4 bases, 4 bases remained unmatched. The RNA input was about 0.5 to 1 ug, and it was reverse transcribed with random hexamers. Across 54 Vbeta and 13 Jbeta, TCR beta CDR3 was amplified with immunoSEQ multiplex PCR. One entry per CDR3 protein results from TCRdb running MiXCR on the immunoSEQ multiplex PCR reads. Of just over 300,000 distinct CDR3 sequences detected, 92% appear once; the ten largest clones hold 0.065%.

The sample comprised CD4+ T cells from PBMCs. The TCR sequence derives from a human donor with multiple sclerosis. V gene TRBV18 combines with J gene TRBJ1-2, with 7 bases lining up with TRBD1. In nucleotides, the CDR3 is TGTGCCAGCTCACCAGGACAGGACTTCTATGGCTACACCTTC. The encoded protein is CASSPGQDFYGYTF.